The TCR beta chain under discussion was sequenced for a study of T cells after posttransplantation cyclophosphamide. General study findings and limits: Skin or GI-infiltrating T cells shared few TRB sequences with blood. Donor CD8+ memory clones often dominated recipient blood repertoires at later times. Recipient CMV seropositivity and CMV reactivation strongly tracked TRB clonality.

Only in-frame clones appear in the TCRdb table, and some are missing; sequencing was by immunoSEQ multiplex PCR. The sample records tens of thousands of clones, roughly 84% being singletons. The trim removed 5 bases at V and 5 bases at J, leaving 6 bases unmatched. This CDR3 comprises 13 residues. In germline, CDR1 is KGHSH, CDR2 LQKENI. About this clone: Its antigen is unknown.

The sequenced material came from PBMCs. The V call is TRBV18, the J call TRBJ2-7, with 7 positions matching TRBD1. This TCR came from a man aged 25-45 years with a blood cancer, CMV-positive, and with a related stem cell donor. The CDR3 DNA reads TGTGCCAGCTCAGGAAGGACAGGAGACGAGCAGTACTTC. It translates to CASSGRTGDEQYF.